This T cell receptor beta chain was recorded in a study of T cells in Graves' hyperthyroidism and ophthalmopathy. The CDR3 sequence is 16 residues long. Trimming shortened V by 0 bases and J by 10 bases, and 20 bases separated the two germline ends. From germline, CDR1 is ENHRY and CDR2 SYGVKD. This clonotype was seen at least ten times. TCR beta CDR3 regions were amplified from RNA transcripts. First-round RT-PCR targeting the TCR CDR3 was performed with the HTBI primer set. TCRdb fed the multiplex PCR reads into MiXCR, producing one record per CDR3 protein. Counted here are approximately 560,000 distinct CDR3 sequences, 15% to 17% occurring once; the ten biggest clones make up around 7.5%.

Specimen: blood. V usage is TRBV10-3 and J usage is TRBJ2-3; weak D call: TRBD1 (6 bases). The receptor's source is a woman aged 25-40 years with Graves' hyperthyroidism. The CDR3 reads CAISESYGGQRSAQYF. The CDR3 DNA is TGTGCCATCAGTGAGTCCTATGGCGGACAGCGATCTGCGCAGTATTTT.